Following are 3 T cell receptor beta chains from one sample sequenced in a study of cytomegalovirus exposure and HLA in healthy donors. Primers for the PCR totalled 60 Vbeta and 13 Jbeta. Method: immunoSEQ multiplex PCR; TCRdb's copy keeps in-frame clones and lacks some. Of 150,000 to 200,000 clones in the sample, 80% are singletons; the top ten hold about 7%. Source material: PBMCs. The receptors were gathered from a man under 40 in good health and CMV-seropositive.

The genes are TRBV6-5 and TRBJ2-5; 8 bases are shared with TRBD2. Trimming removed 5 bases from V and 4 bases from J; junction bases left unmatched: 9. Germline V gene data show CDR1 as MNHEY and CDR2 as SVGAGI. The CDR3 covers 15 residues. This CDR3 reads CASSPGGERLETQYF. The CDR3 DNA sequence: TGTGCCAGCAGTCCCGGGGGGGAGAGATTAGAGACCCAGTACTTC.

The chain is built from TRBV14 and TRBJ2-5; the match to TRBD1 covers 9 bases. This CDR3 region has 15 residues. The germline V gene has CDR1 SGHDN and CDR2 FVKESK. Germline trimming cut 5 bases from V and 7 bases from J; bases unmatched to any gene: 11. The CDR3 DNA sequence: TGTGCCAGCAGCGTTGGGCGTGGGACAGGGACGACCCAGTACTTC. As protein: CASSVGRGTGTTQYF.

This clone was found once. This CDR3 reads CASSLVGGTDTQYF. The CDR3 nucleotides read TGTGCCAGCAGCTTAGTCGGGGGTACAGATACGCAGTATTTT. The chain combines TRBV7-2 with TRBJ2-3, with a weak D call TRBD2 (6 bases). The CDR3 is made up of 14 amino acids. Trimming removed 1 base at V and 3 bases at J, with 8 bases between. Germline assignment: CDR1 SGHTA and CDR2 FQGNSA.